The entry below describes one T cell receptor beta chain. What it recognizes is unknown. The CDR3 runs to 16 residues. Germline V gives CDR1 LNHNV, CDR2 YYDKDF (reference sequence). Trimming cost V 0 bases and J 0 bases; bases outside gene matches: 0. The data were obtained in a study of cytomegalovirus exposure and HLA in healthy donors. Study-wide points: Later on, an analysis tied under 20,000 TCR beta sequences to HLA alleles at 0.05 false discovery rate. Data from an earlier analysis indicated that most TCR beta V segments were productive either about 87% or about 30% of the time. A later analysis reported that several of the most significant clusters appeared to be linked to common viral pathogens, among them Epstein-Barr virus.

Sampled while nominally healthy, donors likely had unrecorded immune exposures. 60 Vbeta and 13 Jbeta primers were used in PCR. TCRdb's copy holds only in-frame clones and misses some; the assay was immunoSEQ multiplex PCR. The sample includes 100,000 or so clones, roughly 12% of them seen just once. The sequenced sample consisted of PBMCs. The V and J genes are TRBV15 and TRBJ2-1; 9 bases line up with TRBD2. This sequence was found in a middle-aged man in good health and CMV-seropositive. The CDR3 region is CATSRDSGSSYNEQFF. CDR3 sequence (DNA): TGTGCCACCAGCAGAGATAGCGGGAGCTCCTACAATGAGCAGTTCTTC.